This paragraph reports one T cell receptor beta chain. The germline gene is not matched at one end of the junction; a read error may be the cause. This entry comes from a study of human T cells and chemical hapten exposure. Documented time point: patch test 1, 2 weeks after DPC sensitization. Treatment noted: therapeutic diphenylcyclopropenone sensitization with weekly scalp DPC. TCRdb ran MiXCR on the RACE reads and lists one entry per CDR3 protein. This table has approximately 350,000 distinct CDR3 sequences, under 9% appearing once. This specimen consisted of whole blood, obtained in connection with sensitization to the hapten diphenylcyclopropenone (DPC). The receptor comes from a woman aged 18-30 years with alopecia areata. Some clones in this sample may be carry-over from other donors' samples.

For the CDR3, the DNA is TGCAGCGTTGAAGAAACGGCTCACCGACCCATCTTT. It encodes CSVEETAHRPIF. The rearrangement links TRBV29-1 to TRBJ1-1; no firm D call. Germline-derived CDR1 and CDR2 are SQVTM and ANQGSEA. This CDR3 region has 12 residues. The whole variable domain, filled in from reference TRBV29-1 and TRBJ1-1, reads SAVISQKPSRDICQRGTSLTIQCQVDSQVTMMFWYRQQPGQSLTLIATANQGSEATYESGFVIDKFPISRPNLTFSTLTVSNMSPEDSSIYLCSVEETAHRPIFGQGTRLTVV.